This passage covers 18 T cell receptor beta chains from one sample sequenced in a study of glioma-infiltrating T cells after dendritic cell vaccination. Clones were sequenced by immunoSEQ multiplex PCR, and TCRdb holds only the in-frame ones, with some missing. Of around 37,000 clones listed, roughly 79% are singletons. The sequencing used blood, collected before dendritic cell vaccination. These receptors were obtained from a human donor with glioblastoma.

This clone appeared once. The V call is TRBV7-2, the J call TRBJ2-3, with 7 bases that match TRBD2. Unmatched junction bases numbered 8, after V lost 5 bases and J lost 3 bases. Germline loops: CDR1 SGHTA, CDR2 FQGNSA. The CDR3 is 15 residues long. The CDR3 sequence is CASSLVSGGTDTQYF. The CDR3 bases are TGTGCCAGCAGCCTCGTGTCGGGGGGTACAGATACGCAGTATTTT.

The chain recombines TRBV6-5 with TRBJ1-1; TRBD1 agrees at 7 bases. CDR1 and CDR2 from the germline V gene are MNHEY and SVGAGI. The CDR3 is made up of 16 amino acids. The J segment lost 2 bases and the V segment lost 0 bases, leaving 6 bases of the junction unmatched. The CDR3 DNA follows: TGTGCCAGCAGTTACTCAGCCGGACAGGCTAACACTGAAGCTTTCTTT. Protein sequence: CASSYSAGQANTEAFF.

The rearrangement uses TRBV25-1 and TRBJ1-5; 9 positions agree with TRBD1. CDR1 MGHDK and CDR2 SYGVNS come from the germline V gene. V lost 4 bases and J lost 7; bases outside the gene matches: 8. The CDR3 extends over 15 amino acids. For the CDR3, the DNA is TGTGCCAGCAGTGGCCGGACAGGGGATTTCCAGCCCCAGCATTTT. It encodes CASSGRTGDFQPQHF.

The rearrangement joins TRBV6-4 to TRBJ1-1, with TRBD1 matching 9 bases. The germline gives CDR1 MRHNA, CDR2 SNTAGT. V lost 4 bases, J lost 1 base, and 1 base stayed unmatched. The length of the CDR3 is 14 residues. The CDR3 region is CASSAGQGNTEAFF. In DNA form, the CDR3 reads TGTGCCAGCAGTGCGGGACAGGGGAACACTGAAGCTTTCTTT.

J is TRBJ2-1 and V is TRBV10-3, with 8 bases matching TRBD2. The CDR3 runs 14 residues. The ends lost 3 bases at V and 5 bases at J; junction bases unmatched: 3. In germline, CDR1 is ENHRY, CDR2 SYGVKD. The CDR3 coding sequence is TGTGCCATCAGTGAAGGGACTAGGAACAATGAGCAGTTCTTC. Protein sequence: CAISEGTRNNEQFF.

This rearrangement joins TRBV5-4 to TRBJ1-2, with 12 bases that match TRBD1. Germline lookup yields CDR1 SGHNT and CDR2 YYREEE (reference sequence). Trimming at V came to 4 bases and at J to 2 bases, leaving 6 bases not matched to a gene. The CDR3 is 16 amino acids. CDR3 sequence reads: CASSDRDRGLNYGYTF. CDR3 nucleotide sequence: TGTGCCAGCAGCGACCGGGACAGGGGGCTCAACTATGGCTACACCTTC.

The chain employs TRBV30 and TRBJ1-1; D possibly corresponds to TRBD1 (6 bases). CDR1 and CDR2 from the germline V gene are GTSNPN and SVGIG (reference sequence). With 2 bases removed from V and 3 bases from J, the gap between germline ends came to 13 bases. There are 14 residues in the CDR3. CDR3 coding DNA: TGTGCCTGGAGTTCCCCAGGGGTTGACACTGAAGCTTTCTTT. It is translated as CAWSSPGVDTEAFF.

The rearrangement links TRBV7-3 to TRBJ2-3; the match to TRBD2 covers 11 bases. CDR3 size: 18 residues. Looked up from germline, CDR1 is SGHTA and CDR2 is FQGTGA. V dropped 5 bases and J dropped 4; count of bases not matched to a gene: 14. The CDR3: CASSPRLAGGIGADTQYF. CDR3 DNA: TGTGCCAGCAGCCCCCGGCTAGCGGGGGGCATAGGTGCAGATACGCAGTATTTT.

This clone has only a few counts. V and J are TRBV6-5 and TRBJ2-1; weak D call: TRBD2 (7 bases). Trimming removed 6 bases at V and 8 bases at J, with 14 bases between. Germline-derived CDR1 and CDR2 are MNHEY and SVGAGI. This CDR3 is 13 amino acids long. The CDR3 DNA reads TGTGCCAGCAGCGCGGGGGCCCTCGATGAGCAGTTCTTC. This encodes CASSAGALDEQFF.

This clone appeared a few times. The chain uses TRBV7-9 and TRBJ2-3, with D perhaps matching TRBD1 (6 bases). Germline CDR1 SEHNR, CDR2 FQNEAQ (reference sequence). V lost 6 bases and J lost 0, with 13 bases in between. The CDR3 runs 15 residues. CDR3 protein: CASSSGQYSTDTQYF. In DNA form, the CDR3 reads TGTGCCAGCAGTTCCGGACAGTATAGCACAGATACGCAGTATTTT.

The CDR3 here is CASRIRDRGQPQHF. The CDR3, as DNA: TGTGCCAGTAGGATCCGGGACAGGGGCCAGCCCCAGCATTTT. V gene TRBV19 combines with J gene TRBJ1-5; 10 nucleotides line up with TRBD1. Per germline, CDR1 LNHDA and CDR2 SQIVND (reference sequence). The CDR3 has 14 amino acids. The J segment lost 7 bases and the V segment lost 6 bases, leaving 6 bases of the junction unmatched.

This chain connects TRBV7-2 to TRBJ1-6; D gene unclear. Trimming removed 2 bases from V and 6 bases from J, with 11 bases in between. This CDR3 is built from 15 residues. Germline CDR1 SGHTA, CDR2 FQGNSA. CDR3 protein: CASSLLQAGNSPLHF. CDR3 DNA sequence: TGTGCCAGCAGCTTACTGCAGGCGGGTAATTCACCCCTCCACTTT.

DNA for the CDR3: TGCGCCAGCAGCCAAGCGGAGGGGGCAGGTTACGAGCAGTACTTC. It yields the protein CASSQAEGAGYEQYF. The V call is TRBV4-3, the J call TRBJ2-7, with D perhaps matching TRBD1 (7 bases). Germline V CDR1 and CDR2: LGHNA, YSLEER. The CDR3 runs 15 residues. V shed 1 base and J shed 4 bases, with 14 bases lying between them.

The rearrangement links TRBV4-1 to TRBJ2-3; weak D call: TRBD2 (6 bases). The CDR3 extends over 17 amino acids. Germline CDR1 reads MGHRA; CDR2 reads YSYEKL. The ends were cut back, 0 bases at V and 4 bases at J, with 17 bases in the middle. The CDR3 sequence is CASSQEPPAGRSDTQYF. The CDR3 DNA follows: TGCGCCAGCAGCCAAGAACCGCCGGCGGGGAGGTCAGATACGCAGTATTTT.

The chain links TRBV18 to TRBJ2-3; D uncertain. CDR3 length: 14 residues. Trimming cost V 3 bases and J 0 bases, with 7 bases left between them. The germline CDR1 and CDR2 sequences are KGHSH and LQKENI. CDR3 nucleotides: TGTGCCAGCTCACCCTTCTCTAGCACAGATACGCAGTATTTT. It encodes CASSPFSSTDTQYF.

Comment on this clone: The sample contains more than one DNA sequence encoding this CDR3. The chain couples TRBV25-1 to TRBJ1-6; 7 positions match TRBD1. CDR1 and CDR2 (germline): MGHDK, SYGVNS. The CDR3 is made up of 18 amino acids. The junction had 15 bases not matched to a gene; V was cut back by 10 bases and J by 0 bases. The CDR3 DNA sequence: TGTGCCACCACAGGGGACGTCGAAGAGAGCTCCTATAATTCACCCCTCCACTTT. It specifies CATTGDVEESSYNSPLHF.

This clone was detected only once. This rearrangement joins TRBV6-5 to TRBJ2-3, with D perhaps matching TRBD1 (6 bases). The CDR3 covers 13 residues. V was trimmed by 5 bases and J by 5 bases, leaving 11 bases between them. The germline V gene encodes CDR1 MNHEY and CDR2 SVGAGI. CDR3 loop: CASSEIGGDTQYF. As DNA, the CDR3 is TGTGCCAGCAGTGAAATAGGGGGAGATACGCAGTATTTT.

The V gene is TRBV28, the J gene TRBJ1-1; possible D gene TRBD1, 5 bases. Germline loops: CDR1 MDHEN, CDR2 SYDVKM. This CDR3 spans 14 amino acids. Trimming took off 2 bases at V and 5 bases at J, with 12 bases between the two ends. As DNA, the CDR3 is TGTGCCAGCAGTTTAGGAAGGAGGGGTACTGAAGCTTTCTTT. Residues: CASSLGRRGTEAFF.